The 22 T cell receptor beta chains below come from one sample, sequenced in a study of T cell responses to AZD1222 COVID-19 vaccine. Data came from immunoSEQ multiplex PCR; TCRdb stores just in-frame clones and leaves some out. The data contain 110,000 to 150,000 clones, approximately 90% of them singletons. The specimen was peripheral blood, collected 28 days after the second AZD1222 dose. The receptor set was obtained from an adult who received the AZD1222 COVID-19 vaccine.

The rearrangement joins TRBV9 to TRBJ2-3, with D perhaps TRBD2 (5 bases). The germline V gene encodes CDR1 SGDLS and CDR2 YYNGEE. The CDR3 has 13 residues. V lost 0 bases, J lost 5 bases, and 7 bases lay in between. The CDR3 DNA reads as TGTGCCAGCAGCGTAGATGCGGGAGATACGCAGTATTTT. Its protein is CASSVDAGDTQYF.

V usage is TRBV2 and J usage is TRBJ2-1, with D possibly matching TRBD2 (5 bases). Germline CDR1 and CDR2: SNHLY and FYNNEI. V gave up 7 bases and J gave up 2 bases, with 9 bases separating them. The CDR3 extends over 13 amino acids. The CDR3 DNA follows: TGTGCCAGCACCGAGGAGGCCTACAATGAGCAGTTCTTC. Translation: CASTEEAYNEQFF.

The V gene is TRBV15, the J gene TRBJ2-6; D is unclear. Germline V gives CDR1 LNHNV, CDR2 YYDKDF (reference sequence). V was pared by 2 bases and J by 2 bases, with 16 bases between. The CDR3 spans 18 residues. This CDR3 is CATSRRISTVTGANVLTF. The CDR3 nucleotides read TGTGCCACCAGCAGACGCATATCGACGGTCACTGGGGCCAACGTCCTGACTTTC.

This chain connects TRBV19 to TRBJ2-4; D possibly matches TRBD1 or TRBD2 (6 bases each). Looked up from germline, CDR1 is LNHDA and CDR2 is SQIVND (reference sequence). This CDR3 is built from 13 residues. V lost 4 bases and J 8 bases, leaving 12 bases between the germline ends. Here the CDR3 reads CASSTDRRDIQYF. The CDR3 bases are TGTGCCAGTAGTACCGACAGGAGGGACATTCAGTACTTC. Combining the CDR3 with reference TRBV19 and TRBJ2-4 gives the whole variable domain DGGITQSPKYLFRKEGQNVTLSCEQNLNHDAMYWYRQDPGQGLRLIYYSQIVNDFQKGDIAEGYSVSREKKESFPLTVTSAQKNPTAFYLCASSTDRRDIQYFGAGTRLSVL.

The chain employs TRBV19 and TRBJ2-1; a possible D gene is TRBD2 (5 bases). The germline CDR1 and CDR2 sequences are LNHDA and SQIVND (reference sequence). This CDR3 contains 14 residues. V lost 7 bases, J lost 4 bases, and 14 bases lay in between. CDR3 protein: CASKIQSGYNEQFF. Written as DNA, the CDR3 is TGTGCCAGTAAAATCCAGTCGGGATACAATGAGCAGTTCTTC.

The CDR3 protein is CASSLRRDRLNYGYTF. The CDR3 DNA reads as TGTGCCAGCAGCCTCCGACGGGACAGACTAAACTATGGCTACACCTTC. This chain joins TRBV7-8 and TRBJ1-2; 7 bases map to TRBD1. The CDR3 totals 16 residues. V was pared by 5 bases and J by 2 bases, with 11 bases of the junction left unmatched. Germline V CDR1 and CDR2: SGHVS, FQNEAQ. Based on the CDR3 plus reference TRBV7-8 and TRBJ1-2, the full variable domain is GAGVSQSPRYKVAKRGQDVALRCDPISGHVSLFWYQQALGQGPEFLTYFQNEAQLDKSGLPSDRFFAERPEGSVSTLKIQRTQQEDSAVYLCASSLRRDRLNYGYTFGSGTRLTVV.

In its sample, this clone was seen a few times. V and J are TRBV25-1 and TRBJ1-2; D gene uncertain. The germline gives CDR1 MGHDK, CDR2 SYGVNS. CDR3 length: 16 residues. The V and J ends lost 3 bases and 6 bases respectively, with 20 bases between them. CDR3 DNA: TGTGCCAGCAGTGATCAGCGAAGGGAATTAGAGGATGGCTACACCTTC. Encoded protein: CASSDQRRELEDGYTF.

The J gene is TRBJ1-5, the V gene TRBV9; 9 bases map to TRBD1. The length of the CDR3 is 15 residues. Trimming at V came to 0 bases and at J to 6 bases, leaving 4 bases not matched to a gene. Germline V gene lookup returns CDR1 SGDLS and CDR2 YYNGEE. CDR3 DNA sequence: TGTGCCAGCAGCGTAGAGGGACAGGGCATTCAGCCCCAGCATTTT. Translating gives CASSVEGQGIQPQHF.

In regard to this clone: One end of the junction is discordant with germline, which a read error may explain. The rearrangement links TRBV5-8 to TRBJ1-1; D uncertain. CDR1 is SGHTS, CDR2 YDEGEE, per germline. The length of the CDR3 is 13 residues. CDR3 DNA sequence: TGTGCCAGCAGGTTGGGTTTTGACACTGAAGCTTTCTTT. It is translated as CASRLGFDTEAFF.

The chain has TRBV6-5 and TRBJ1-1, with TRBD1 as a possible D gene (5 bases). This CDR3 has 13 residues. Per germline, CDR1 MNHEY and CDR2 SVGAGI. The V and J ends lost 6 bases and 0 bases respectively, with 8 bases between them. CDR3 DNA sequence: TGTGCCAGCAGCGGGGCCCTGAACACTGAAGCTTTCTTT. This translates into CASSGALNTEAFF.

The chain employs TRBV14 and TRBJ2-1; D is uncertain. Germline V gene lookup returns CDR1 SGHDN and CDR2 FVKESK. Trimming cost V 4 bases and J 6 bases, with 7 bases left between them. The CDR3 length is 12 residues. The CDR3 DNA follows: TGTGCCAGCAGCCCCGTCAGCAATGAGCAGTTCTTC. It is translated as CASSPVSNEQFF.

The chain employs TRBV27 and TRBJ2-4; D not resolved. CDR1 and CDR2 from the germline V gene are MNHEY and SMNVEV (reference sequence). The CDR3 is made up of 17 amino acids. The germline V and J ends were trimmed by 4 bases and 10 bases, with 26 bases remaining between them. The CDR3 is CASSSPIGSSDGVIQYF. CDR3 in DNA: TGTGCCAGCAGTTCCCCGATAGGTTCCTCGGACGGCGTAATTCAGTACTTC.

The chain recombines TRBV12-3 or TRBV12-4 with TRBJ1-2; D is undetermined. With 3 bases removed from V and 6 bases from J, the gap between germline ends came to 11 bases. CDR3 size: 13 residues. The CDR3 nucleotides are TGTGCCAGCAGTTTCGAGGGAGCAAATGGCTACACCTTC. Protein: CASSFEGANGYTF.

The chain links TRBV6-5 to TRBJ2-3, with no clear D. This CDR3 has 15 amino acids. Germline V CDR1 and CDR2: MNHEY, SVGAGI. Trimming left V 6 bases short and J 0 bases short, with 13 bases between. CDR3 DNA: TGTGCCAGCAGCACTGATTCTTCCAGCACAGATACGCAGTATTTT. Protein product: CASSTDSSSTDTQYF.

This chain links TRBV3-1 (or the pseudogene TRBV3-2) with TRBJ1-3, with 8 bases that match TRBD1. V lost 1 base to trimming and J lost 0 bases; unmatched junction nucleotides: 8. This CDR3 region has 18 residues. Germline lookup yields CDR1 LGHDT and CDR2 YNNKEL (reference sequence). The chain's CDR3 is CASSQGRTGWGSGNTIYF. The CDR3 DNA sequence: TGTGCCAGCAGCCAAGGGAGGACAGGGTGGGGCTCTGGAAACACCATATATTTT.

The chain combines TRBV9 with TRBJ2-1, with D perhaps TRBD1 (6 bases). This CDR3 region has 15 residues. Germline V lookup: CDR1 SGDLS, CDR2 YYNGEE. Deletions cut 3 bases from V and 5 bases from J, with 15 bases between. Here the CDR3 DNA reads TGTGCCAGCAGCGGTGATCGGGCAGGGGACAATGAGCAGTTCTTC. Translation gives CASSGDRAGDNEQFF.

J is TRBJ2-2 and V is TRBV7-6; D tentatively fits TRBD1 or TRBD2 (5 bases each). Trimming cost V 8 bases and J 0 bases, with 13 bases left between them. The CDR3 has 15 residues. Germline CDR1 and CDR2: SGHVS and FNYEAQ. Here the CDR3 DNA reads TGTGCCAGCGGGGACGTCTACGCGAACACCGGGGAGCTGTTTTTT. This translates into CASGDVYANTGELFF.

This chain connects TRBV5-1 to TRBJ1-2; D not resolved. Germline V gives CDR1 SGHRS, CDR2 YFSETQ. The CDR3 is made up of 15 amino acids. V lost 0 bases and J lost 4, with 13 bases in between. CDR3 sequence reads: CASSLGTDAPYGYTF. Here the CDR3 DNA reads TGCGCCAGCAGCTTGGGGACGGATGCGCCCTATGGCTACACCTTC.

This chain uses TRBV7-2 with TRBJ2-7; 7 bases are shared with TRBD1. V was clipped by 5 bases and J by 1 base; unmatched bases: 5. The CDR3 sequence is 14 residues long. The V gene's germline CDR1 is SGHTA and CDR2 FQGNSA. CDR3 DNA sequence: TGTGCCAGCAGCGTAGGGGGCAGTTCCTACGAGCAGTACTTC. This encodes CASSVGGSSYEQYF.

The chain combines TRBV5-1 with TRBJ1-2; 9 bases align to TRBD1. CDR1 is SGHRS, CDR2 YFSETQ, per germline. With V trimmed by 4 bases and J by 3 bases, 13 bases remained unmatched. The CDR3 is 17 amino acids. The CDR3 nucleotides are TGCGCCAGCAGCCGTTTTTCCCCCACAGGGGGCGACTATGGCTACACCTTC. Its protein product is CASSRFSPTGGDYGYTF.

The chain combines TRBV28 with TRBJ1-1; D may be TRBD1 (6 bases). The V gene lost 3 bases and the J gene lost 0 bases, with 8 bases spanning the gap. CDR3 size: 14 residues. Germline lookup yields CDR1 MDHEN and CDR2 SYDVKM. The CDR3 loop is CASSLGHLNTEAFF. In DNA, the CDR3 is TGTGCCAGCAGTTTGGGACATTTGAACACTGAAGCTTTCTTT.

V usage is TRBV6-5 and J usage is TRBJ1-5; 8 bases fit TRBD1. CDR1 MNHEY and CDR2 SVGAGI come from the germline V gene. The junction had 6 bases not matched to a gene; V was cut back by 4 bases and J by 4 bases. The CDR3 spans 15 residues. The chain's CDR3 is CASSSGQVGNQPQHF. The CDR3 DNA follows: TGTGCCAGCAGTTCGGGACAGGTGGGAAATCAGCCCCAGCATTTT.